A single sample is the source of the 26 T cell receptor beta chains below, sequenced in a study of T-cell reconstitution after alpha-beta-depleted transplantation in children. Molecular barcoding with unique molecular identifiers was used for the TCRbeta library. TCRdb analysed the PCR reads with MiXCR anew, one entry per CDR3 protein. The repertoire includes around 960,000 distinct CDR3 sequences, around 30% of them detected once, and roughly 30% sits in the top ten. The sequenced sample was PBMCs, mostly from graft donor cells, obtained 360 days after TCRalphabeta/CD19-depleted stem cell transplant. All receptors come from a boy younger than two who had a stem cell transplant for SCID, so the T cells may come from the graft donor.

This clonotype was picked up a small number of times. V is TRBV27 and J is TRBJ2-7; 8 bases match TRBD1. Germline V gene lookup returns CDR1 MNHEY and CDR2 SMNVEV (reference sequence). The CDR3 sequence is 12 residues long. V gave up 5 bases and J gave up 6 bases; unmatched junction bases: 3. This chain's CDR3 is CASSITGGEQYF. CDR3 in DNA: TGTGCCAGCAGTATAACAGGGGGCGAGCAGTACTTC.

This chain links TRBV20-1 with TRBJ1-6; no reliable D call. The CDR3 sequence is 12 residues long. Germline V lookup: CDR1 DFQATT, CDR2 SNEGSKA (reference sequence). Trimming removed 3 bases from V and 7 bases from J, with 7 bases in between. The CDR3 loop is CSARGQNSPLHF. CDR3 bases: TGCAGTGCTAGGGGTCAGAATTCACCCCTCCACTTT.

The V gene is TRBV28, the J gene TRBJ1-5, with TRBD1 matching 8 bases. Trimming took 1 base from V and 0 from J; bases not matched to a gene: 5. The CDR3 has 17 amino acids. Looked up from germline, CDR1 is MDHEN and CDR2 is SYDVKM. Here the CDR3 DNA reads TGTGCCAGCAGTTTATCCAGGGGGCCTTATAGCAATCAGCCCCAGCATTTT. This encodes CASSLSRGPYSNQPQHF.

The chain couples TRBV12-3 or TRBV12-4 to TRBJ2-7; 9 nucleotides line up with TRBD1. CDR3 length equals 15 residues. V trimming: 7 bases; J trimming: 5 bases; junction bases outside the gene matches: 12. For the CDR3, the DNA is TGTGCCAGCAACCTGGCCGGGACAGGGTTTCACGAGCAGTACTTC. It encodes CASNLAGTGFHEQYF.

This clonotype has a handful of counts. The V call is TRBV20-1, the J call TRBJ2-4, with 9 bases aligning to TRBD1. The CDR3 covers 16 residues. CDR1 DFQATT and CDR2 SNEGSKA come from the germline V gene (reference sequence). The CDR3 here is CTGRPPGTGMGGIQYF. CDR3 DNA: TGCACCGGGAGGCCGCCAGGGACAGGGATGGGTGGCATTCAGTACTTC.

The chain combines TRBV20-1 with TRBJ2-5; D might be TRBD1 or TRBD2, each matching 5 bases. The V and J ends lost 0 bases and 9 bases respectively, with 8 bases between them. The length of the CDR3 is 11 residues. The germline V gene encodes CDR1 DFQATT and CDR2 SNEGSKA (reference sequence). CDR3 bases: TGCAGTGCTAGAGATCGAGGGGCCCAGTACTTC. This gives the protein CSARDRGAQYF.

This clonotype has more than one count but fewer than ten. V is TRBV20-1 and J is TRBJ1-1; D call uncertain. Trimming left V 0 bases short and J 0 bases short, with 8 bases between. Per the germline V gene, CDR1 is DFQATT and CDR2 is SNEGSKA (reference sequence). The CDR3 extends over 14 amino acids. This CDR3 reads CSARDVVMNTEAFF. In DNA, the CDR3 is TGCAGTGCTAGAGATGTGGTTATGAACACTGAAGCTTTCTTT.

This clonotype was counted only a few times. Here the CDR3 reads CATKTTDRDYTGELFF. CDR3 DNA: TGTGCCACCAAAACCACGGACAGGGATTACACCGGGGAGCTGTTTTTT. The chain combines TRBV24-1 with TRBJ2-2, with 8 bases lining up with TRBD1. The CDR3 length is 16 residues. The J segment lost 3 bases and the V segment lost 8 bases, leaving 10 bases of the junction unmatched. Per the germline V gene, CDR1 is KGHDR and CDR2 is SFDVKD.

The sample holds a few counts of this clonotype. The V and J genes are TRBV7-3 and TRBJ2-5; D uncertain. The V end lost 3 bases, the J end lost 4 bases, and 6 bases lay between the germline ends. This CDR3 comprises 12 residues. Germline CDR1 is SGHTA and CDR2 is FQGTGA. CDR3 bases: TGTGCCAGCAGCTTTATTCCAGAGACCCAGTACTTC. This encodes CASSFIPETQYF.

The chain couples TRBV9 to TRBJ2-7, with D unresolved. V was clipped by 5 bases and J by 3 bases, with 18 bases between them. Germline V gene lookup returns CDR1 SGDLS and CDR2 YYNGEE. The CDR3 runs 15 residues. In nucleotides, the CDR3 is TGTGCCAGCAGTCCGTTGATCGGTTCCGGCTACGAGCAGTACTTC. Amino acid sequence: CASSPLIGSGYEQYF.

J is TRBJ2-1 and V is TRBV7-9, with no clear D. V was clipped by 3 bases and J by 8 bases, with 8 bases between them. Germline CDR1 SEHNR, CDR2 FQNEAQ (reference sequence). CDR3 length: 12 amino acids. CDR3 in DNA: TGTGCCAGCAGCTTCCCCCCACATGAGCAGTTCTTC. Translated: CASSFPPHEQFF.

The chain recombines TRBV6-5 with TRBJ2-1; no reliable D call. There are 17 residues in the CDR3. The V end lost 4 bases, the J end lost 5 bases, and 21 bases lay between the germline ends. Germline CDR1 MNHEY, CDR2 SVGAGI. CDR3 in DNA: TGTGCCAGCAGTTTGTTTCCCGGGCAGTTTATGGACAATGAGCAGTTCTTC. Translation: CASSLFPGQFMDNEQFF.

The rearrangement links TRBV29-1 to TRBJ2-1; 7 bases match TRBD2. This CDR3 contains 13 residues. CDR1 and CDR2 (germline): SQVTM, ANQGSEA. J lost 7 bases, V lost 3 bases, and 6 bases had no gene match. CDR3 protein: CSVEEGRGNEQFF. The CDR3 DNA sequence: TGCAGCGTTGAGGAAGGGAGGGGTAATGAGCAGTTCTTC.

This clonotype was seen only a few times. This chain uses TRBV7-8 with TRBJ1-6; 8 bases fit TRBD1. The CDR3 is made up of 17 amino acids. CDR1 and CDR2 from the germline V gene are SGHVS and FQNEAQ. V was pared by 5 bases and J by 0 bases, with 6 bases of the junction left unmatched. CDR3 nucleotide sequence: TGTGCCAGCAGCACCCGACAGGGGAGCTCCTATAATTCACCCCTCCACTTT. It specifies CASSTRQGSSYNSPLHF.

This clonotype was observed a single time. The V gene is TRBV28, the J gene TRBJ2-7; D possibly corresponds to TRBD2 (5 bases). The CDR3 totals 14 residues. Trimming removed 7 bases at V and 6 bases at J, with 19 bases between. Germline CDR1 MDHEN, CDR2 SYDVKM. CDR3 DNA sequence: TGTGCCAGCACCCGGGAATCAGGATACTCCGAGCAGTACTTC. This gives the protein CASTRESGYSEQYF.

The V and J genes are TRBV20-1 and TRBJ2-3, with no clear D. The CDR3 has 12 amino acids. The germline V gene encodes CDR1 DFQATT and CDR2 SNEGSKA (reference sequence). V dropped 3 bases and J dropped 0 bases, with 4 bases sitting between them. In DNA, the CDR3 is TGCAGTGCTAGTATTAGCACAGATACGCAGTATTTT. Its translation is CSASISTDTQYF.

The table lists this clonotype with a few counts. In DNA, the CDR3 is TGTGCCAGCAGAGGGGACAGGGGGCAAGCAGATACGCAGTATTTT. As protein: CASRGDRGQADTQYF. The genes are TRBV9 and TRBJ2-3; 12 nucleotides agree with TRBD1. CDR1 is SGDLS, CDR2 YYNGEE, per germline. J lost 4 bases, V lost 5 bases, and 5 bases had no gene match. This CDR3 contains 15 residues.

V is TRBV7-2 and J is TRBJ1-3; no definite D call. Germline V gene lookup returns CDR1 SGHTA and CDR2 FQGNSA. The CDR3 loop spans 15 amino acids. Trimming removed 6 bases from V and 4 bases from J, with 16 bases in between. CDR3 DNA: TGTGCCAGCAGGCCCGGGAAGCTTGGGGGAAACACCATATATTTT. Translating gives CASRPGKLGGNTIYF.

J is TRBJ2-7 and V is TRBV12-3 or TRBV12-4, with TRBD2 matching 10 bases. This CDR3 has 15 amino acids. Unmatched junction bases numbered 6, after V lost 5 bases and J lost 2 bases. CDR3 loop: CASSPGLAFTYEQYF. The CDR3, as DNA: TGTGCCAGCAGTCCGGGACTAGCGTTCACCTACGAGCAGTACTTC.

This clonotype was found a few times. V gene TRBV12-3 or TRBV12-4 combines with J gene TRBJ1-5; D unclear. This CDR3 is 15 amino acids long. Deletions cut 5 bases from V and 0 bases from J, with 11 bases between. CDR3 in DNA: TGTGCCAGCAGTGCCACCCAGCTTAGCAATCAGCCCCAGCATTTT. Protein sequence: CASSATQLSNQPQHF.

This clonotype was counted between two and nine times. The genes are TRBV4-1 and TRBJ2-1; 7 positions match TRBD2. Germline CDR1 is MGHRA and CDR2 is YSYEKL. V lost 1 base and J lost 8; bases outside the gene matches: 8. The length of the CDR3 is 15 residues. CDR3: CASSQGQRGGDEQFF. The CDR3 nucleotides are TGCGCCAGCAGCCAAGGCCAGCGGGGAGGGGATGAGCAGTTCTTC.

The chain uses TRBV20-1 and TRBJ2-2; 7 bases are a match to TRBD1. CDR1 and CDR2 (germline): DFQATT, SNEGSKA (reference sequence). V shed 2 bases, J shed 1 base, and the junction held 7 bases outside the gene matches. The CDR3 sequence is 16 residues long. The CDR3 bases are TGCAGTGCTAGAAAATCCGGGACAGAGAACACCGGGGAGCTGTTTTTT. Amino acid sequence: CSARKSGTENTGELFF.

Here the CDR3 reads CASSLGGKGGELFF. CDR3 DNA sequence: TGTGCCAGCAGCTTAGGCGGGAAGGGCGGGGAGCTGTTTTTT. J is TRBJ2-2 and V is TRBV7-2; D might be TRBD2 (6 bases). CDR3 length: 14 amino acids. Germline-derived CDR1 and CDR2 are SGHTA and FQGNSA. V shed 1 base and J shed 7 bases, with 10 bases lying between them.

This clonotype was detected a few times. The chain uses TRBV4-3 and TRBJ2-1, with 14 bases that match TRBD2. CDR1 LGHNA and CDR2 YSLEER come from the germline V gene. This CDR3 comprises 18 residues. Losses at the gene ends were 4 bases for V and 0 bases for J; bases not matched to a gene: 5. The CDR3 nucleotides read TGCGCCAGCAGCCGAGGACTAGCGGGGGGTTTCTCCTACAATGAGCAGTTCTTC. It specifies CASSRGLAGGFSYNEQFF.

The chain recombines TRBV7-8 with TRBJ2-1; a possible D gene is TRBD2 (6 bases). Per the germline V gene, CDR1 is SGHVS and CDR2 is FQNEAQ. CDR3 length equals 16 residues. V was cut by 8 bases and J by 8 bases, with 25 bases left in between. CDR3 in amino acids: CASGNPGGGPSDEQFF. CDR3 DNA sequence: TGTGCCAGCGGTAACCCCGGGGGAGGCCCTTCCGATGAGCAGTTCTTC. Complete variable domain (other parts from reference TRBV7-8 and TRBJ2-1): GAGVSQSPRYKVAKRGQDVALRCDPISGHVSLFWYQQALGQGPEFLTYFQNEAQLDKSGLPSDRFFAERPEGSVSTLKIQRTQQEDSAVYLCASGNPGGGPSDEQFFGPGTRLTVL.

This sequence joins TRBV5-1 and TRBJ2-1, with 9 positions matching TRBD1. The germline V gene has CDR1 SGHRS and CDR2 YFSETQ. The CDR3 is 15 residues long. J lost 8 bases, V lost 3 bases, and 9 bases had no gene match. For the CDR3, the DNA is TGCGCCAGCAGCTCGATCGGGACAGGGAAACATGAGCAGTTCTTC. The encoded protein is CASSSIGTGKHEQFF.